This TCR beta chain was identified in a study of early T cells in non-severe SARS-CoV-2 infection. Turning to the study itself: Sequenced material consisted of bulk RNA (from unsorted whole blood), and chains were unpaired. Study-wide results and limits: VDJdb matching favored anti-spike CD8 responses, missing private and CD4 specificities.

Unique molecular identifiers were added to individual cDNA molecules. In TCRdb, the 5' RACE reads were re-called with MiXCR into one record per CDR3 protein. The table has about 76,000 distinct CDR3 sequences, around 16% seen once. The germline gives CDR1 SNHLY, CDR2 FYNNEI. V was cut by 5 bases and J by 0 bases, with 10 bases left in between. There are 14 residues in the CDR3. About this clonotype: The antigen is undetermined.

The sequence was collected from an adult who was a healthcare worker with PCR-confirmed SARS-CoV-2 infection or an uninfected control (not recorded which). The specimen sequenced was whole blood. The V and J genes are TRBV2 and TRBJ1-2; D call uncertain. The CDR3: CASSQRTANYGYTF. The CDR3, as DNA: TGTGCCAGCAGTCAGAGAACCGCTAACTATGGCTACACCTTC. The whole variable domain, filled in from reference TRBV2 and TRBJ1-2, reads EPEVTQTPSHQVTQMGQEVILRCVPISNHLYFYWYRQILGQKVEFLVSFYNNEISEKSEIFDDQFSVERPDGSNFTLKIRSTKLEDSAMYFCASSQRTANYGYTFGSGTRLTVV.